This T cell receptor beta chain was documented in a study of blood T cell repertoires in COVID-19. Study-level background: T cells, B-cell-depleted T cells, or PBMCs provided the cDNA or gDNA that served as material.

The Seattle patients, enrolled during active infection, were followed longitudinally. TCRdb keeps only in-frame clones here, not all; method: immunoSEQ multiplex PCR. The sample lists roughly 200,000 clones; around four fifths were seen once. V was clipped by 2 bases and J by 7 bases, with 11 bases between them. The CDR3 runs 13 residues. The germline gives CDR1 MNHEY, CDR2 SVGAGI. This sequence joins TRBV6-5 and TRBJ1-1, with D tentatively TRBD1 (5 bases). The sequenced sample consisted of peripheral blood. The receptor was derived from a woman older than 75 with COVID-19, enrolled during active disease. CDR3 residues: CASSYRRGGEAFF. The DNA of the CDR3 is TGTGCCAGCAGTTACAGGAGGGGCGGTGAAGCTTTCTTT.